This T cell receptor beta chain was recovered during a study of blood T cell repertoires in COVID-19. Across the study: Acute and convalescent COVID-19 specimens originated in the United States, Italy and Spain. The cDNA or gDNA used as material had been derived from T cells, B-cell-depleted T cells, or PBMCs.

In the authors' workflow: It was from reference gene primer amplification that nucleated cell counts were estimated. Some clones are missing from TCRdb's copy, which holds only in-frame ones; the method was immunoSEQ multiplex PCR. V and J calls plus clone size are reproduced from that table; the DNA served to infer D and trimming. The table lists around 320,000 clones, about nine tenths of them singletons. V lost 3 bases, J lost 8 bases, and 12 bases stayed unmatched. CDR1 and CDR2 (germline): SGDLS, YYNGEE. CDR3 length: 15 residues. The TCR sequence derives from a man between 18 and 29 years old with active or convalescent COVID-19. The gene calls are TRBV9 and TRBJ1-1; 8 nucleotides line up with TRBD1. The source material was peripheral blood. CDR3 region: CASSAPKDRVAEAFF. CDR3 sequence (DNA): TGTGCCAGCAGCGCCCCGAAGGACAGGGTGGCAGAAGCTTTCTTT.